A single sample gave rise to the 21 T cell receptor beta chains below, sequenced in a study of blood T cells in healthy people across ages. A J-beta primer mix and a sample-barcoded 5' primer were used in a second PCR of roughly 6 to 11 cycles. MiXCR, applied by TCRdb to the 5' RACE reads, yields one record per CDR3 protein. The sample shows roughly 1,300,000 distinct CDR3 sequences, 59% of them seen only once. Sequencing was carried out using blood. All receptors derive from a man aged 18-30 years in good health.

V usage is TRBV29-1 and J usage is TRBJ2-7; D is unresolved. Germline-derived CDR1 and CDR2 are SQVTM and ANQGSEA. CDR3 length: 13 amino acids. V lost 1 base to trimming and J lost 0 bases, with 7 bases between them. CDR3 bases: TGCAGCGTTGAAGGGACGATCTCCTACGAGCAGTACTTC. Its translation: CSVEGTISYEQYF.

The chain has TRBV7-8 and TRBJ2-3; no clear D. The length of the CDR3 is 14 residues. Germline lookup yields CDR1 SGHVS and CDR2 FQNEAQ. Trimming removed 4 bases from V and 5 bases from J, with 13 bases in between. The CDR3 DNA reads TGTGCCAGCAGCTACGGCGGCTGGGTAGATACGCAGTATTTT. The encoded protein is CASSYGGWVDTQYF. The full variable domain, with the rest looked up from reference TRBV7-8 and TRBJ2-3, is GAGVSQSPRYKVAKRGQDVALRCDPISGHVSLFWYQQALGQGPEFLTYFQNEAQLDKSGLPSDRFFAERPEGSVSTLKIQRTQQEDSAVYLCASSYGGWVDTQYFGPGTRLTVL.

The chain recombines TRBV6-5 with TRBJ1-1; no firm D call. The V gene lost 6 bases and the J gene lost 1 base, with 15 bases spanning the gap. This CDR3 has 15 residues. Germline CDR1 and CDR2: MNHEY and SVGAGI. CDR3 region: CASRTTGPKNTEAFF. CDR3 bases: TGTGCCAGCAGAACAACTGGACCCAAGAACACTGAAGCTTTCTTT.

The rearrangement joins TRBV7-9 to TRBJ1-2, with D uncertain. Germline V gene sequence: CDR1 SEHNR, CDR2 FQNEAQ (reference sequence). V lost 6 bases to trimming and J lost 0 bases, with 17 bases between them. The CDR3 sequence is 16 residues long. CDR3 in DNA: TGTGCCAGCAGTCTTGATCTAGGCAGGACTAACTATGGCTACACCTTC. Residues: CASSLDLGRTNYGYTF.

The chain recombines TRBV24-1 with TRBJ2-3; 12 bases agree with TRBD2. The CDR3 is made up of 16 amino acids. The germline gives CDR1 KGHDR, CDR2 SFDVKD. With V trimmed by 4 bases and J by 7 bases, 8 bases remained unmatched. The CDR3 DNA reads TGTGCCACCAGTGACCCCACTAGCGGGGGGCCCAATACGCAGTATTTT. Translated: CATSDPTSGGPNTQYF.

CDR3 coding DNA: TGTGCCAGCAGCTTAGGGGGTGGCGGACATGTCTATGGCTACACCTTC. Its translation is CASSLGGGGHVYGYTF. This sequence joins TRBV7-2 and TRBJ1-2; D may be TRBD1 (5 bases). V lost 1 base and J 4 bases, leaving 16 bases between the germline ends. Germline CDR1 and CDR2: SGHTA and FQGNSA. The CDR3 has 16 residues.

V usage is TRBV6-2 or TRBV6-3 and J usage is TRBJ2-5; 7 nucleotides agree with TRBD1. Germline CDR1 is MNHEY and CDR2 is SVGEGT. Germline trimming cut 6 bases from V and 6 bases from J; bases unmatched to any gene: 13. The CDR3 sequence is 15 residues long. CDR3 DNA sequence: TGTGCCAGCAGCCGCAGGGACAGAGCAATGCAGACCCAGTACTTC. Its translation is CASSRRDRAMQTQYF.

This chain uses TRBV30 with TRBJ1-2, with D perhaps TRBD1 (6 bases). Trimming took 8 bases from V and 5 from J, leaving 15 bases between them. The CDR3 loop spans 12 amino acids. Germline V gene lookup returns CDR1 GTSNPN and CDR2 SVGIG (reference sequence). This CDR3 is CAIPDRPYGYTF. The CDR3 DNA follows: TGTGCCATCCCAGACAGGCCATATGGCTACACCTTC. Drawing the rest from reference TRBV30 and TRBJ1-2, the complete variable domain is SQTIHQWPATLVQPVGSPLSLECTVEGTSNPNLYWYRQAAGRGLQLLFYSVGIGQISSEVPQNLSASRPQDRQFILSSKKLLLSDSGFYLCAIPDRPYGYTFGSGTRLTVV.

This rearrangement joins TRBV29-1 to TRBJ2-4; the match to TRBD1 covers 7 bases. The V gene's germline CDR1 is SQVTM and CDR2 ANQGSEA. The trim removed 2 bases at V and 0 bases at J, leaving 4 bases unmatched. The CDR3 is made up of 15 amino acids. The CDR3 DNA reads TGCAGCGTTGAAAGTGGACAGGAAGCCAAAAACATTCAGTACTTC. Amino acids: CSVESGQEAKNIQYF.

The chain uses TRBV6-2 or TRBV6-3 and TRBJ2-5; 12 nucleotides line up with TRBD2. The V gene's germline CDR1 is MNHEY and CDR2 SVGEGT. CDR3 length: 17 amino acids. V gave up 2 bases and J gave up 5 bases; unmatched junction bases: 9. CDR3 loop: CASSYRTSGVAWETQYF. In nucleotides, the CDR3 is TGTGCCAGCAGTTACCGGACTAGCGGGGTCGCGTGGGAGACCCAGTACTTC.

This clonotype showed up just a few times. V gene TRBV7-2 combines with J gene TRBJ1-4; D call uncertain. CDR1 is SGHTA, CDR2 FQGNSA, per germline. V lost 4 bases and J 3 bases, leaving 15 bases between the germline ends. The CDR3 has 16 amino acids. CDR3 loop: CASSSRRSVANEKLFF. DNA of the CDR3: TGTGCCAGCAGCTCCCGGCGGTCCGTAGCTAATGAAAAACTGTTTTTT.

The CDR3 region is CASSGGGTENIQYF. CDR3 DNA: TGTGCCAGCAGCGGAGGGGGGACGGAAAACATTCAGTACTTC. The gene calls are TRBV7-9 and TRBJ2-4, with D possibly being TRBD1 or TRBD2 (6 bases each). Germline lookup yields CDR1 SEHNR and CDR2 FQNEAQ (reference sequence). The V end lost 5 bases, the J end lost 5 bases, and 13 bases lay between the germline ends. The CDR3 totals 14 residues.

There are a few counts of this clonotype. CDR3 protein: CASSFLNGYEQYF. The CDR3 nucleotides are TGTGCCAGCAGCTTTCTTAACGGGTACGAGCAGTACTTC. This rearrangement joins TRBV7-2 to TRBJ2-7, with D unresolved. Germline CDR1 reads SGHTA; CDR2 reads FQGNSA. V lost 3 bases to trimming and J lost 4 bases, with 10 bases between them. This CDR3 comprises 13 residues.

This chain links TRBV2 with TRBJ2-3, with D maybe TRBD2 (6 bases). Germline assignment: CDR1 SNHLY and CDR2 FYNNEI. This CDR3 is built from 13 residues. V was cut by 8 bases and J by 6 bases, with 15 bases left in between. CDR3 amino acids: CASLSAGSDTQYF. The CDR3 DNA reads as TGTGCCAGCTTGAGCGCGGGGTCGGATACGCAGTATTTT.

This clonotype was counted only a few times. V gene TRBV29-1 combines with J gene TRBJ1-2; maybe TRBD1 (6 bases). The V gene lost 3 bases and the J gene lost 11 bases, with 25 bases spanning the gap. CDR3 length: 15 amino acids. CDR1 is SQVTM, CDR2 ANQGSEA, per germline. The CDR3 loop reads CSVDPLQGIILGYTF. CDR3 DNA: TGCAGCGTTGACCCCCTACAGGGTATCATTCTGGGATACACCTTC.

The chain combines TRBV27 with TRBJ1-5; D is uncertain. The CDR3 loop spans 15 amino acids. Germline V gene lookup returns CDR1 MNHEY and CDR2 SMNVEV (reference sequence). Trimming shortened V by 8 bases and J by 0 bases, and 14 bases separated the two germline ends. This chain's CDR3 is CASLPWAHSNQPQHF. In DNA form, the CDR3 reads TGTGCCAGCCTTCCCTGGGCCCATAGCAATCAGCCCCAGCATTTT.

J is TRBJ2-5 and V is TRBV6-5; 7 bases are a match to TRBD2. CDR3 length: 15 amino acids. Per the germline V gene, CDR1 is MNHEY and CDR2 is SVGAGI. V was clipped by 0 bases and J by 11 bases; unmatched bases: 12. The CDR3 spells CASSYSSVLAGKQYF. The CDR3 region has the DNA TGTGCCAGCAGTTACTCGTCGGTGTTAGCGGGCAAACAGTACTTC.

This clonotype has only a few counts. The V call is TRBV7-2, the J call TRBJ1-4, with D uncertain. The CDR3 covers 14 residues. CDR1 SGHTA and CDR2 FQGNSA come from the germline V gene. V lost 4 bases to trimming and J lost 6 bases, with 12 bases between them. The CDR3 DNA sequence: TGTGCCAGCAGCTCCCGGACCAACGATGAAAAACTGTTTTTT. It codes for CASSSRTNDEKLFF.

J is TRBJ2-7 and V is TRBV6-2 or TRBV6-3, with a weak D call TRBD2 (5 bases). The CDR3 runs to 14 residues. V gave up 6 bases and J gave up 3 bases, with 15 bases separating them. CDR1 and CDR2 from the germline V gene are MNHEY and SVGEGT. CDR3 sequence reads: CASRTRPTNYEQYF. The CDR3 nucleotides read TGTGCCAGCAGGACCCGACCGACTAACTACGAGCAGTACTTC.

The chain employs TRBV6-1 and TRBJ1-1; D uncertain. With 2 bases removed from V and 6 bases from J, the gap between germline ends came to 4 bases. The length of the CDR3 is 11 residues. Germline values: CDR1 MNHNS, CDR2 SASEGT. The CDR3 region is CASSEWAEAFF. In nucleotides, the CDR3 is TGTGCCAGCAGTGAATGGGCTGAAGCTTTCTTT.

This clonotype was counted between two and nine times. The rearrangement joins TRBV29-1 to TRBJ1-1; D is perhaps TRBD1 (5 bases). The CDR3 runs to 13 residues. Germline loops: CDR1 SQVTM, CDR2 ANQGSEA. The V end lost 4 bases, the J end lost 4 bases, and 13 bases lay between the germline ends. The CDR3 DNA reads as TGCAGCGTTGGGGGGATGGGGGGCACTGAAGCTTTCTTT. Translation: CSVGGMGGTEAFF.